Presented here are 11 T cell receptor beta chains from one specimen sequenced in a study of T cell changes during pregnancy in multiple sclerosis. Generated by immunoSEQ multiplex PCR, the TCRdb table keeps only in-frame clones and is missing some. The data hold tens of thousands of clones, with approximately 90% observed a single time. This specimen was CD8+ T cells from peripheral blood mononuclear cells, taken before pregnancy. These receptors all stem from a female donor with multiple sclerosis, enrolled in a pregnancy study.

The DNA for the CDR3 is TGCGCCAGCAGGCAAGGCACGGGAGCCCCTAGTGAGCAGTTCTTC. This gives the protein CASRQGTGAPSEQFF. The chain links TRBV23-1 to TRBJ2-1; D is possibly TRBD2 (6 bases). TRBV23-1 is given ORF status, its function remaining uncertain. With 6 bases removed from V and 9 bases from J, the gap between germline ends came to 21 bases. The CDR3 spans 15 residues.

The J gene is TRBJ2-7, the V gene TRBV7-2; 7 bases fit TRBD2. Per germline, CDR1 SGHTA and CDR2 FQGNSA. CDR3 length: 14 residues. The ends lost 0 bases at V and 3 bases at J; junction bases unmatched: 2. DNA of the CDR3: TGTGCCAGCAGCTTAGCGGCGGGGGTCTACGAGCAGTACTTC. Protein: CASSLAAGVYEQYF. The entire variable domain, with the rest obtained from reference TRBV7-2 and TRBJ2-7, is as follows: GAGVSQSPSNKVTEKGKDVELRCDPISGHTALYWYRQSLGQGLEFLIYFQGNSAPDKSGLPSDRFSAERTGGSVSTLTIQRTQQEDSAVYLCASSLAAGVYEQYFGPGTRLTVT.

For the CDR3, the DNA is TGTGCCAGTAGTATGGGACAGGGGGGGTACTACGAGCAGTACTTC. This sequence encodes CASSMGQGGYYEQYF. The J gene is TRBJ2-7, the V gene TRBV19; 11 nucleotides align to TRBD1. Germline V gene lookup returns CDR1 LNHDA and CDR2 SQIVND (reference sequence). The CDR3 runs 15 residues. J gave up 3 bases and V 3 bases, and 4 bases lay outside the gene matches. The whole variable domain, remainder taken from reference TRBV19 and TRBJ2-7, is DGGITQSPKYLFRKEGQNVTLSCEQNLNHDAMYWYRQDPGQGLRLIYYSQIVNDFQKGDIAEGYSVSREKKESFPLTVTSAQKNPTAFYLCASSMGQGGYYEQYFGPGTRLTVT.

J is TRBJ2-1 and V is TRBV6-5; a weak D match, TRBD1 (5 bases). Germline V CDR1 and CDR2: MNHEY, SVGAGI. The CDR3 totals 14 residues. Trimming shortened V by 2 bases and J by 4 bases, and 9 bases separated the two germline ends. This CDR3 is CASSYTDKYNEQFF. The CDR3 DNA sequence: TGTGCCAGCAGTTACACGGACAAGTACAATGAGCAGTTCTTC.

This clone was counted a few times. The gene calls are TRBV29-1 and TRBJ1-2; D remains ambiguous. The CDR3 has 12 amino acids. In germline, CDR1 is SQVTM, CDR2 ANQGSEA. V was trimmed by 3 bases and J by 3 bases, leaving 8 bases between them. This CDR3 is CSVEGQDYGYTF. Here the CDR3 DNA reads TGCAGCGTTGAGGGTCAGGACTATGGCTACACCTTC. The entire variable domain, with the rest obtained from reference TRBV29-1 and TRBJ1-2, is as follows: SAVISQKPSRDICQRGTSLTIQCQVDSQVTMMFWYRQQPGQSLTLIATANQGSEATYESGFVIDKFPISRPNLTFSTLTVSNMSPEDSSIYLCSVEGQDYGYTFGSGTRLTVV.

CDR3 region: CASSEGAEAFF. The CDR3 coding sequence is TGTGCCAGCAGCGAGGGGGCTGAAGCTTTCTTT. The chain combines TRBV9 with TRBJ1-1; D possibly corresponds to TRBD1 (6 bases). In germline, CDR1 is SGDLS, CDR2 YYNGEE. This CDR3 comprises 11 residues. Trimming left V 3 bases short and J 6 bases short, with 6 bases between.

This chain joins TRBV5-1 and TRBJ2-7, with D tentatively TRBD2 (6 bases). From germline, CDR1 is SGHRS and CDR2 YFSETQ. V lost 2 bases and J 0 bases, leaving 9 bases between the germline ends. The CDR3 extends over 14 amino acids. CDR3 sequence reads: CASSFRESSYEQYF. As DNA, the CDR3 is TGCGCCAGCAGCTTCCGGGAGAGCTCCTACGAGCAGTACTTC.

The V and J genes are TRBV11-2 and TRBJ1-3; TRBD1 matches at 8 bases. The CDR3 is 16 amino acids. Germline assignment: CDR1 SGHAT and CDR2 FQNNGV. With 1 base clipped from V and 7 bases from J, the junction kept 9 bases outside the gene matches. CDR3 loop: CASSLGQGLTGNTIYF. Written as DNA, the CDR3 is TGTGCCAGCAGCTTAGGACAGGGGCTAACGGGCAACACCATATATTTT.

The chain links TRBV29-1 to TRBJ2-1; 8 bases agree with TRBD2. V gave up 0 bases and J gave up 5 bases; unmatched junction bases: 9. Germline lookup yields CDR1 SQVTM and CDR2 ANQGSEA. The CDR3 has 16 amino acids. The CDR3, as DNA: TGCAGCGTTGAAGAGAACCAGCGGGAGCAGAACAATGAGCAGTTCTTC. Translation: CSVEENQREQNNEQFF.

V and J are TRBV5-4 and TRBJ2-7, with D maybe TRBD1 (6 bases). V was cut by 9 bases and J by 3 bases, with 13 bases left in between. Germline assignment: CDR1 SGHNT and CDR2 YYREEE (reference sequence). This CDR3 spans 12 amino acids. CDR3 coding DNA: TGTGCCACCTCGGGACAAGACTACGAGCAGTACTTC. This gives the protein CATSGQDYEQYF.

CDR3 nucleotides: TGTGCCAGCAGTTATTACGGGGGAGCTTCCTACGAGCAGTACTTC. This gives the protein CASSYYGGASYEQYF. The V call is TRBV6-6, the J call TRBJ2-7; D is possibly TRBD2 (6 bases). V was cut by 3 bases and J by 1 base, with 13 bases left in between. The CDR3 is 15 residues long. CDR1 MNHNY and CDR2 SVGAGI come from the germline V gene (reference sequence).